A single sample is the source of the 15 T cell receptor beta chains below, sequenced in a study of cytomegalovirus exposure and HLA in healthy donors. The PCR made use of 60 Vbeta and 13 Jbeta primers. The table came from immunoSEQ multiplex PCR; TCRdb's copy has only in-frame clones and leaves some out. The top ten hold 1.1% of the sample, which has approximately 120,000 clones, roughly 81% seen once. Sequencing used PBMCs. All receptors derive from a woman aged 30 to 39 in good health and CMV-seronegative.

The J gene is TRBJ2-7, the V gene TRBV11-2, with 9 bases identical to TRBD2. The CDR3 spans 18 residues. Germline-derived CDR1 and CDR2 are SGHAT and FQNNGV. The ends lost 0 bases at V and 3 bases at J; junction bases unmatched: 12. In nucleotides, the CDR3 is TGTGCCAGCAGCTTAGATTCGGGGAGGCGGGAGGGCCTCTACGAGCAGTACTTC. Protein product: CASSLDSGRREGLYEQYF. Using reference TRBV11-2 and TRBJ2-7 for the parts outside the CDR3, the full variable domain is EAGVAQSPRYKIIEKRQSVAFWCNPISGHATLYWYQQILGQGPKLLIQFQNNGVVDDSQLPKDRFSAERLKGVDSTLKIQPAKLEDSAVYLCASSLDSGRREGLYEQYFGPGTRLTVT.

The chain employs TRBV19 and TRBJ2-1; 8 nucleotides match TRBD1. V trimming: 6 bases; J trimming: 5 bases; junction bases outside the gene matches: 6. Germline V gene lookup returns CDR1 LNHDA and CDR2 SQIVND (reference sequence). The CDR3 totals 14 residues. Written as DNA, the CDR3 is TGTGCCAGTAGGAAACAGGGGGTCAACAATGAGCAGTTCTTC. It yields the protein CASRKQGVNNEQFF.

V is TRBV7-9 and J is TRBJ2-7; D is ambiguous. The germline CDR1 and CDR2 sequences are SEHNR and FQNEAQ (reference sequence). The CDR3 is made up of 13 amino acids. Trimming removed 6 bases at V and 5 bases at J, with 14 bases between. The CDR3 DNA reads TGTGCCAGCAGTTCGAGAATCCGGGACGAGCAGTACTTC. It yields the protein CASSSRIRDEQYF.

This clone was seen just once. The chain carries TRBV7-3 and TRBJ2-5, with D perhaps TRBD2 (6 bases). V was cut by 5 bases and J by 2 bases, with 12 bases left in between. From germline, CDR1 is SGHTA and CDR2 FQGTGA. The CDR3 consists of 14 residues. The DNA of the CDR3 is TGTGCCAGCAGCCCGGACGGACTACAAGAGACCCAGTACTTC. Translating gives CASSPDGLQETQYF. The variable domain in full, completed from reference TRBV7-3 and TRBJ2-5, reads GAGVSQTPSNKVTEKGKYVELRCDPISGHTALYWYRQSLGQGPEFLIYFQGTGAADDSGLPNDRFFAVRPEGSVSTLKIQRTERGDSAVYLCASSPDGLQETQYFGPGTRLLVL.

This chain connects TRBV5-1 to TRBJ2-7; TRBD1 aligns across 7 bases. With 0 bases clipped from V and 2 bases from J, the junction kept 2 bases outside the gene matches. The germline V gene encodes CDR1 SGHRS and CDR2 YFSETQ. This CDR3 comprises 14 residues. CDR3 sequence: CASSLGDRAYEQYF. In DNA, the CDR3 is TGCGCCAGCAGCTTGGGTGACAGGGCCTACGAGCAGTACTTC. The full variable domain, with the rest looked up from reference TRBV5-1 and TRBJ2-7, is KAGVTQTPRYLIKTRGQQVTLSCSPISGHRSVSWYQQTPGQGLQFLFEYFSETQRNKGNFPGRFSGRQFSNSRSEMNVSTLELGDSALYLCASSLGDRAYEQYFGPGTRLTVT.

This chain connects TRBV2 to TRBJ2-5; a weak D match, TRBD1 (5 bases). Trimming cost V 8 bases and J 2 bases, with 12 bases left between them. This CDR3 is built from 13 residues. Germline values: CDR1 SNHLY, CDR2 FYNNEI. CDR3 in amino acids: CASAPGIQETQYF. The CDR3 DNA reads TGTGCCAGCGCCCCAGGGATACAAGAGACCCAGTACTTC.

The chain recombines TRBV7-2 with TRBJ1-1; 8 bases align to TRBD1. The ends lost 1 base at V and 1 base at J; junction bases unmatched: 8. The CDR3 spans 17 residues. Germline V gene data show CDR1 as SGHTA and CDR2 as FQGNSA. In DNA form, the CDR3 reads TGTGCCAGCAGCTTAGGTGCGAGGGGGACAGGGAACACTGAAGCTTTCTTT. Residues: CASSLGARGTGNTEAFF.

The V gene is TRBV13, the J gene TRBJ2-7; no definite D call. This CDR3 has 15 residues. Trimming removed 0 bases from V and 0 bases from J, with 9 bases in between. Germline V lookup: CDR1 PRHDT, CDR2 FYEKMQ (reference sequence). CDR3 residues: CASSLGRGPSYEQYF. The CDR3 DNA sequence: TGTGCCAGCAGCTTAGGTCGCGGCCCCTCCTACGAGCAGTACTTC.

J is TRBJ2-1 and V is TRBV4-2; 9 positions agree with TRBD1. The germline gives CDR1 LGHNA, CDR2 YNFKEQ. This CDR3 has 15 residues. V lost 4 bases and J lost 4; bases outside the gene matches: 5. CDR3 sequence (DNA): TGTGCCAGCAGCCTCAGACAGGGGGAGTACAATGAGCAGTTCTTC. The encoded protein is CASSLRQGEYNEQFF.

Here the CDR3 DNA reads TGTGCCAGCAGTGAAGAGGAGACAGGGCGGTGGGGCAATGAGCAGTTCTTC. This sequence encodes CASSEEETGRWGNEQFF. The chain carries TRBV6-1 and TRBJ2-1; TRBD1 aligns across 7 bases. Germline CDR1 MNHNS, CDR2 SASEGT. Unmatched junction bases numbered 12, after V lost 1 base and J lost 6 bases. The CDR3 is 17 amino acids.

The V and J genes are TRBV11-2 and TRBJ1-6; the D gene is possibly TRBD1 (5 bases). The germline gives CDR1 SGHAT, CDR2 FQNNGV. V dropped 6 bases and J dropped 9 bases, with 21 bases sitting between them. The CDR3 loop spans 16 amino acids. The CDR3 reads CASRNSEGQGGSPLHF. The CDR3 bases are TGTGCCAGCAGAAATTCTGAGGGGCAGGGAGGTTCACCCCTCCACTTT.

The rearrangement uses TRBV19 and TRBJ2-3; D not certain. CDR3 length: 14 residues. Trimming took 6 bases from V and 0 from J, leaving 10 bases between them. Germline-derived CDR1 and CDR2 are LNHDA and SQIVND (reference sequence). In nucleotides, the CDR3 is TGTGCCAGTAGATACCGTAGAAGCACAGATACGCAGTATTTT. Residues: CASRYRRSTDTQYF.

The J gene is TRBJ2-7, the V gene TRBV6-6; 10 nucleotides agree with TRBD2. The length of the CDR3 is 15 residues. J gave up 2 bases and V 4 bases, and 5 bases lay outside the gene matches. The germline gives CDR1 MNHNY, CDR2 SVGAGI (reference sequence). For the CDR3, the DNA is TGTGCCAGCAGTTCTAGCGGGGGAGCGACCTACGAGCAGTACTTC. Protein product: CASSSSGGATYEQYF.

This clone was seen more than once but under ten times. The chain combines TRBV5-5 with TRBJ2-5; maybe TRBD2 (7 bases). Germline V gene lookup returns CDR1 SGHKS and CDR2 YYEKEE (reference sequence). The germline V and J ends were trimmed by 2 bases and 5 bases, with 16 bases remaining between them. CDR3 length: 15 amino acids. CDR3 residues: CASSFARGAWETQYF. The CDR3 coding sequence is TGTGCCAGCAGCTTCGCCCGGGGGGCCTGGGAGACCCAGTACTTC.

The rearrangement uses TRBV18 and TRBJ1-2; 10 positions match TRBD1. The germline gives CDR1 KGHSH, CDR2 LQKENI. V dropped 9 bases and J dropped 4; count of bases not matched to a gene: 14. The CDR3 sequence is 16 residues long. CDR3 sequence (DNA): TGTGCCAGTCCACGGGACAGGGGAAACGGGGGCTATGGCTACACCTTC. Amino acids: CASPRDRGNGGYGYTF.